The 26 T cell receptor beta chains below all came from one sample that was sequenced in a study of blood T cell repertoires in COVID-19. Assay used: immunoSEQ multiplex PCR; TCRdb lists only in-frame clones, some missing. Here the sample spans around 200,000 clones, roughly 84% being singletons. The source material was peripheral blood. The receptors stem from a woman aged 80 or over with active or convalescent COVID-19.

J is TRBJ1-6 and V is TRBV12-3 or TRBV12-4; maybe TRBD1 (6 bases). The CDR3 runs to 13 residues. Trimming removed 4 bases at V and 10 bases at J, with 11 bases between. The CDR3 nucleotides are TGTGCCAGCAGTTCCGGGACATACTCACCCCTCCACTTT. It is translated as CASSSGTYSPLHF.

The chain carries TRBV7-2 and TRBJ2-3; 8 bases agree with TRBD2. Trimming cost V 1 base and J 4 bases; bases outside gene matches: 4. The CDR3 spans 15 residues. Germline V gene sequence: CDR1 SGHTA, CDR2 FQGNSA. In DNA form, the CDR3 reads TGTGCCAGCAGCTTAGACGGGGGGGCATCAGATACGCAGTATTTT. The encoded protein is CASSLDGGASDTQYF.

J is TRBJ2-3 and V is TRBV6-5; tentatively, D is TRBD1 (6 bases). CDR1 is MNHEY, CDR2 SVGAGI, per germline. Trimming shortened V by 6 bases and J by 3 bases, and 16 bases separated the two germline ends. The CDR3 contains 15 residues. CDR3 in DNA: TGTGCCAGCAGAAATGGGGCCAGGGGTACAGATACGCAGTATTTT. Amino acids: CASRNGARGTDTQYF.

The chain carries TRBV11-3 and TRBJ2-3; TRBD1 might be the D (7 bases). Trimming took off 5 bases at V and 3 bases at J, with 18 bases between the two ends. In germline, CDR1 is SGHNT, CDR2 YENEEA. The CDR3 spans 16 residues. The CDR3 spells CASSARGQGVTDTQYF. Written as DNA, the CDR3 is TGTGCCAGCAGCGCCCGGGGGCAGGGGGTAACAGATACGCAGTATTTT.

The chain has TRBV6-5 and TRBJ2-7, with 9 bases fitting TRBD2. Germline trimming cut 6 bases from V and 2 bases from J; bases unmatched to any gene: 2. This CDR3 has 13 amino acids. From germline, CDR1 is MNHEY and CDR2 SVGAGI. The DNA of the CDR3 is TGTGCCAGCAGAGCGGGGGGCGCCTACGAGCAGTACTTC. It specifies CASRAGGAYEQYF.

This sequence joins TRBV5-1 and TRBJ1-2; D might be TRBD1 (5 bases). The CDR3 loop spans 14 amino acids. The germline CDR1 and CDR2 sequences are SGHRS and YFSETQ. Trimming stripped 4 bases from V and 6 bases from J, with 16 bases between. In nucleotides, the CDR3 is TGCGCCAGCAGCATCCTAAGGGGCTCGGATGGCTACACCTTC. Translating gives CASSILRGSDGYTF.

The count of this clone is one. This chain connects TRBV18 to TRBJ1-2, with D hard to call. CDR1 and CDR2 (germline): KGHSH, LQKENI. Trimming pared 6 bases from V and 4 bases from J, leaving 27 bases between. CDR3 size: 18 residues. The CDR3 DNA sequence: TGTGCCAGCTCGCGAGAAGCTAGGAATGCTCCTGGTAGCTATGGCTACACCTTC. Translating it yields CASSREARNAPGSYGYTF. Filled out from reference TRBV18 and TRBJ1-2, the complete variable domain reads NAGVMQNPRHLVRRRGQEARLRCSPMKGHSHVYWYRQLPEEGLKFMVYLQKENIIDESGMPKERFSAEFPKEGPSILRIQQVVRGDSAAYFCASSREARNAPGSYGYTFGSGTRLTVV.

The CDR3 sequence: CAWRASGRVGRTDTQYF. The CDR3 DNA reads as TGTGCCTGGAGAGCTAGCGGGAGAGTAGGTAGAACAGATACGCAGTATTTT. The chain carries TRBV30 and TRBJ2-3; TRBD2 aligns across 10 bases. V trimming: 3 bases; J trimming: 3 bases; junction bases outside the gene matches: 12. The CDR3 contains 17 residues. Germline V CDR1 and CDR2: GTSNPN, SVGIG (reference sequence).

The chain recombines TRBV20-1 with TRBJ2-3; 16 nucleotides line up with TRBD2. The germline V gene encodes CDR1 DFQATT and CDR2 SNEGSKA (reference sequence). With V trimmed by 3 bases and J by 4 bases, 13 bases remained unmatched. The CDR3 spans 19 residues. CDR3 in DNA: TGCAGTGCTAGTTTAACCCCGGGACTAGCGGGGGGGCCCCCAGATACGCAGTATTTT. The encoded protein is CSASLTPGLAGGPPDTQYF.

This chain's CDR3 is CASSSGVDGYTF. The CDR3 DNA reads TGTGCCAGCAGCTCAGGGGTAGATGGCTACACCTTC. The chain is built from TRBV7-6 and TRBJ1-2, with a weak D call TRBD1 (6 bases). The length of the CDR3 is 12 residues. V was clipped by 4 bases and J by 6 bases, with 9 bases between them. Germline V gene lookup returns CDR1 SGHVS and CDR2 FNYEAQ.

J is TRBJ1-1 and V is TRBV18; D remains ambiguous. This CDR3 region has 13 residues. V dropped 1 base and J dropped 1 base, with 4 bases sitting between them. CDR1 is KGHSH and CDR2 is LQKENI in the germline V gene. The CDR3 sequence is CASSPRQNTEAFF. The CDR3 nucleotides read TGTGCCAGCTCACCACGACAGAACACTGAAGCTTTCTTT.

The gene calls are TRBV10-3 and TRBJ2-1; possible D gene TRBD1, 5 bases. V lost 4 bases and J 8 bases, leaving 9 bases between the germline ends. This CDR3 comprises 12 residues. Germline V gene lookup returns CDR1 ENHRY and CDR2 SYGVKD. CDR3 sequence: CAISGQGDEQFF. In DNA form, the CDR3 reads TGTGCCATCAGTGGTCAGGGCGATGAGCAGTTCTTC.

The chain recombines TRBV12-3 or TRBV12-4 with TRBJ1-1; weak D call: TRBD1 (5 bases). Trimming stripped 3 bases from V and 10 bases from J, with 12 bases between. The CDR3 contains 12 residues. As DNA, the CDR3 is TGTGCCAGCAGTTTCGCAGGGTTTGGAGCTTTCTTT. This sequence encodes CASSFAGFGAFF.

The chain has TRBV27 and TRBJ2-5; D remains unclear. V lost 10 bases to trimming and J lost 1 base, with 4 bases between them. The CDR3 covers 10 residues. Germline V gives CDR1 MNHEY, CDR2 SMNVEV (reference sequence). CDR3 nucleotides: TGTGCCACCCTCCAAGAGACCCAGTACTTC. It specifies CATLQETQYF.

The chain carries TRBV14 and TRBJ2-4, with D possibly matching TRBD2 (7 bases). Trimming pared 4 bases from V and 0 bases from J, leaving 13 bases between. Germline lookup yields CDR1 SGHDN and CDR2 FVKESK. The length of the CDR3 is 16 residues. CDR3 residues: CASSRIGGLAKNIQYF. CDR3 DNA: TGTGCCAGCAGCCGTATCGGGGGGCTAGCCAAAAACATTCAGTACTTC. The whole variable domain, remainder taken from reference TRBV14 and TRBJ2-4, is EAGVTQFPSHSVIEKGQTVTLRCDPISGHDNLYWYRRVMGKEIKFLLHFVKESKQDESGMPNNRFLAERTGGTYSTLKVQPAELEDSGVYFCASSRIGGLAKNIQYFGAGTRLSVL.

V and J are TRBV7-8 and TRBJ1-4, with D unclear. Trimming left V 10 bases short and J 6 bases short, with 30 bases between. The CDR3 spans 18 residues. Germline V gene data show CDR1 as SGHVS and CDR2 as FQNEAQ. CDR3 DNA sequence: TGTGCCACCGGCCCCCCCCGTCTCGTGGGCGTCCAAGATGAAAAACTGTTTTTT. Translated, it gives CATGPPRLVGVQDEKLFF.

This rearrangement joins TRBV6-5 to TRBJ1-5; tentative D call: TRBD1 (5 bases). The CDR3 spans 14 residues. Trimming took off 0 bases at V and 6 bases at J, with 9 bases between the two ends. Germline values: CDR1 MNHEY, CDR2 SVGAGI. The CDR3 region is CASSYSIQVQPQHF. DNA for the CDR3: TGTGCCAGCAGTTACTCAATACAGGTTCAGCCCCAGCATTTT.

The rearrangement joins TRBV18 to TRBJ2-5; D gene unclear. There are 15 residues in the CDR3. Trimming left V 1 base short and J 5 bases short, with 14 bases between. Germline V gene sequence: CDR1 KGHSH, CDR2 LQKENI. The CDR3 sequence is CASSPQMIDTETQYF. The CDR3 DNA reads TGTGCCAGCTCACCACAGATGATAGACACGGAGACCCAGTACTTC. The complete variable domain, with remaining parts taken from reference TRBV18 and TRBJ2-5, reads NAGVMQNPRHLVRRRGQEARLRCSPMKGHSHVYWYRQLPEEGLKFMVYLQKENIIDESGMPKERFSAEFPKEGPSILRIQQVVRGDSAAYFCASSPQMIDTETQYFGPGTRLLVL.

This chain uses TRBV4-3 with TRBJ2-4; D gene uncertain. From germline, CDR1 is LGHNA and CDR2 YSLEER. Between the trimmed V and J ends, which lost 0 bases and 10 bases, there was a span of 13 bases. This CDR3 has 14 residues. DNA for the CDR3: TGCGCCAGCAGCCAAGACCTGTCCCGGAGAATTCAGTACTTC. The encoded protein is CASSQDLSRRIQYF.

This clone turned up a few times. The chain uses TRBV6-6 and TRBJ1-1; possibly TRBD1 for D (6 bases). This CDR3 spans 17 amino acids. Germline loops: CDR1 MNHNY, CDR2 SVGAGI (reference sequence). V lost 6 bases and J 0 bases, leaving 20 bases between the germline ends. The CDR3: CASSRTTGRRMNTEAFF. The CDR3 DNA is TGTGCCAGCAGCCGAACTACAGGGAGAAGAATGAACACTGAAGCTTTCTTT.

The chain joins TRBV5-1 to TRBJ2-1; 11 positions agree with TRBD1. The trim removed 5 bases at V and 7 bases at J, leaving 8 bases unmatched. Germline CDR1 and CDR2: SGHRS and YFSETQ. The CDR3 has 15 amino acids. As DNA, the CDR3 is TGCGCCAGCAGGTCCGGGACAGGGGGAGGGAATGAGCAGTTCTTC. It yields the protein CASRSGTGGGNEQFF.

V gene TRBV25-1 combines with J gene TRBJ2-5, with TRBD2 matching over 9 bases. Looked up from germline, CDR1 is MGHDK and CDR2 is SYGVNS. J was trimmed by 2 bases and V by 3 bases; bases with no gene match: 4. This CDR3 contains 15 residues. CDR3 region: CASSEASGDQETQYF. The CDR3 region has the DNA TGTGCCAGCAGTGAGGCTAGCGGGGATCAAGAGACCCAGTACTTC.

The chain employs TRBV7-2 and TRBJ2-7, with 8 bases matching TRBD2. In germline, CDR1 is SGHTA, CDR2 FQGNSA. The V gene end was trimmed by 3 bases and the J gene end by 6 bases; junction bases not matched to a gene: 7. This CDR3 is 14 amino acids long. CDR3 residues: CASSFFPGGGEQYF. CDR3 sequence (DNA): TGTGCCAGCAGCTTTTTCCCCGGGGGGGGCGAGCAGTACTTC.

The chain employs TRBV7-3 and TRBJ2-1, with TRBD1 matching over 7 bases. The CDR3 is 14 residues long. CDR1 and CDR2 (germline): SGHTA, FQGTGA. J gave up 8 bases and V 4 bases, and 8 bases lay outside the gene matches. Here the CDR3 reads CASSSQGYSDEQFF. The CDR3, as DNA: TGTGCCAGCAGCTCACAGGGGTATAGCGATGAGCAGTTCTTC.

The rearrangement uses TRBV7-2 and TRBJ2-3, with a weak D call TRBD1 (5 bases). V gave up 1 base and J gave up 2 bases, with 7 bases separating them. Germline-derived CDR1 and CDR2 are SGHTA and FQGNSA. The CDR3 loop spans 14 amino acids. CDR3 in amino acids: CASSLGQSTDTQYF. CDR3 DNA sequence: TGTGCCAGCAGCTTAGGACAGTCCACAGATACGCAGTATTTT.

This clone showed up just once. The genes are TRBV21-1 and TRBJ1-1. TRBV21-1 is tagged as a pseudogene. The CDR3 totals 15 residues. The CDR3 coding sequence is TGTGCCACCCCGTTGCGGGGGGTACGGAACACTGAAGCTTTCTTT. Translation: CATPLRGVRNTEAFF.